The 3 T cell receptor beta chains below all came from one sample that was sequenced in a study of CD8+CD57+ T cells in acquired aplastic anemia. It was patients with CD8+CD57+ cell expansion by flow cytometry who were chosen for sequencing. The template for TCR beta VDJ and CDR3 sequence profiling was genomic DNA. Via MiXCR, TCRdb re-called the reads, giving one row per CDR3 protein. The repertoire includes 120,000 or so distinct CDR3 sequences, almost 40% of them detected once, and roughly 2.7% sits in the top ten. Sequencing was carried out using sorted CD4+, CD8+, or CD8+CD57+ T cells (not recorded which) from PBMCs. These receptors were collected from a human donor with aplastic anemia.

The J gene is TRBJ1-5, the V gene TRBV19; D is perhaps TRBD1 (5 bases). Germline CDR1 is LNHDA and CDR2 is SQIVND (reference sequence). The V end was cut by 3 bases, the J end by 2 bases, with 11 bases between. The CDR3 is 15 amino acids. The CDR3 coding sequence is TGTGCCAGTAGTATGGGTAGGGGTCGCAATCAGCCCCAGCATTTT. Its protein is CASSMGRGRNQPQHF. Full variable domain (outside the CDR3, taken from reference TRBV19 and TRBJ1-5): DGGITQSPKYLFRKEGQNVTLSCEQNLNHDAMYWYRQDPGQGLRLIYYSQIVNDFQKGDIAEGYSVSREKKESFPLTVTSAQKNPTAFYLCASSMGRGRNQPQHFGDGTRLSIL.

V gene TRBV18 combines with J gene TRBJ2-1; the D is unclear. Per the germline V gene, CDR1 is KGHSH and CDR2 is LQKENI. V dropped 0 bases and J dropped 5 bases, with 8 bases sitting between them. CDR3 size: 14 residues. The CDR3 nucleotides read TGTGCCAGCTCACCACCTTACAGCAACAATGAGCAGTTCTTC. Amino acid sequence: CASSPPYSNNEQFF.

The V and J genes are TRBV11-2 and TRBJ1-4; D is perhaps TRBD1 (5 bases). V gave up 5 bases and J gave up 4 bases, with 20 bases separating them. The CDR3 spans 17 residues. Germline CDR1 is SGHAT and CDR2 is FQNNGV. The CDR3 nucleotides are TGTGCCAGCAGCCCCGGGGAGGCAGGGCGGCGTAATGAAAAACTGTTTTTT. Its translation is CASSPGEAGRRNEKLFF.